This entry concerns a single TCR beta chain. These data come from a study of spatial heterogeneity in lung cancer. Documented time point: sample taken at primary tumor resection. Unsorted whole RNA samples from tumor, nontumor lung or frozen PBMC were sequenced. In germline, CDR1 is SGHRS, CDR2 YFSETQ. Between the trimmed V and J ends, which lost 3 bases and 5 bases, there was a span of 13 bases. There are 14 residues in the CDR3. TCRdb redid the calling of the 5' RACE reads with MiXCR, one entry per CDR3 protein. The table shows tens of thousands of distinct CDR3 sequences, with roughly 7.9% occurring only once.

Source: PBMCs, taken at surgery. The J gene is TRBJ2-3, the V gene TRBV5-1; D not certain. The TCR was taken from a female donor with early-stage non-small cell lung cancer. As DNA, the CDR3 is TGCGCCAGCAGCTGGGCCCAATGGGGAGATACGCAGTATTTT. The encoded protein is CASSWAQWGDTQYF.